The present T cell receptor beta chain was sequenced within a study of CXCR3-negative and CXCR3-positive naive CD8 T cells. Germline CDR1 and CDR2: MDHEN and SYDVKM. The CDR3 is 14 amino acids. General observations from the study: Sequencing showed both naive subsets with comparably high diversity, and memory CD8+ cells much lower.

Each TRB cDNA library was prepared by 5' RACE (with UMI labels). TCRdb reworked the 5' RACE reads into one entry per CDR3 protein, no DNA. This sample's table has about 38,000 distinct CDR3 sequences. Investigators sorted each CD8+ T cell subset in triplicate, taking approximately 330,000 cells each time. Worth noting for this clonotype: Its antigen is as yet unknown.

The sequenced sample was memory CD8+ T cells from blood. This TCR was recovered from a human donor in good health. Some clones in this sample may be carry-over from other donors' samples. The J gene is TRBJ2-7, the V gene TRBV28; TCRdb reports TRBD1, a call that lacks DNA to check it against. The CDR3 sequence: CASSLEGASYEQYF.